Listed below are T cell receptor beta chains from one sample, sequenced in a study of blood T cell repertoires in COVID-19. The assay was immunoSEQ multiplex PCR, and TCRdb's table has in-frame clones only and misses some. The sample records a few hundred thousand clones, approximately 80% being singletons. Sequenced material: peripheral blood. The receptor source for this set is a woman between 18 and 29 years old with acute or convalescent COVID-19. Each CDR3 is given without its conserved first and last residue. Each record gives: J gene, V gene, CDR3 protein.

J gene: TRBJ1-2; V gene: TRBV5-5; CDR3 protein: ASTRQGISGYT
J gene: TRBJ2-6; V gene: TRBV28; CDR3 protein: ASSLWGEQGASGANVLT
J gene: TRBJ2-1; V gene: TRBV7-9; CDR3 protein: ASSPPGLGLSRDEQF
J gene: TRBJ2-6; V gene: TRBV6-1; CDR3 protein: ASSEISSGANVLT
J gene: TRBJ2-1; V gene: TRBV6-6; CDR3 protein: ASTRSGAYNEQF
J gene: TRBJ1-3; V gene: TRBV12-3/TRBV12-4; CDR3 protein: ASRTTGGNTIY
J gene: TRBJ2-1; V gene: TRBV29-1; CDR3 protein: SVVGGDSFYNEQF
J gene: TRBJ2-7; V gene: TRBV7-9; CDR3 protein: ASSLFRTGQAHYEQY
J gene: TRBJ2-4; V gene: TRBV10-2; CDR3 protein: ASSVSLGKNIQY
J gene: TRBJ2-6; V gene: TRBV29-1; CDR3 protein: SVSGTGKSGANVLT
J gene: TRBJ2-3; V gene: TRBV30; CDR3 protein: AWSSTLAGATDTQY
J gene: TRBJ1-1; V gene: TRBV6-5; CDR3 protein: ASTSGITEAF
J gene: TRBJ1-2; V gene: TRBV19; CDR3 protein: ASSGQSNYGYT
J gene: TRBJ2-1; V gene: TRBV30; CDR3 protein: AWAGTSFIDEQF
J gene: TRBJ2-3; V gene: TRBV7-2; CDR3 protein: ASSPWTGDTDTQY
J gene: TRBJ2-2; V gene: TRBV29-1; CDR3 protein: SVEEVGLHTGELF
J gene: TRBJ2-2; V gene: TRBV13; CDR3 protein: ASSPSRPADGPMNTGELF
J gene: TRBJ2-7; V gene: TRBV2; CDR3 protein: AGGTYGEQY
J gene: TRBJ1-5; V gene: TRBV7-2; CDR3 protein: ASSFSQGSNQPQH
J gene: TRBJ2-5; V gene: TRBV6-2/TRBV6-3; CDR3 protein: ASSSPGQETQY
J gene: TRBJ2-7; V gene: TRBV2; CDR3 protein: ASRIWTGTSGRYEQY
J gene: TRBJ1-1; V gene: TRBV27; CDR3 protein: ASRTDRGRLNTEAF
J gene: TRBJ1-1; V gene: TRBV5-6; CDR3 protein: ASSLVLSGNTEAF
J gene: TRBJ2-1; V gene: TRBV9; CDR3 protein: ASSVALAINEQF
J gene: TRBJ1-5; V gene: TRBV2; CDR3 protein: ASSEVQGLSNQPQH
J gene: TRBJ2-7; V gene: TRBV14; CDR3 protein: ASSQEQGQGNSYEQY
J gene: TRBJ1-1; V gene: TRBV5-5; CDR3 protein: ARPRDREAEAF
J gene: TRBJ2-1; V gene: TRBV9; CDR3 protein: ASSAGTSAHNEQF
J gene: TRBJ1-5; V gene: TRBV6-5; CDR3 protein: ASITGHSNQPQH
J gene: TRBJ2-7; V gene: TRBV9; CDR3 protein: ASSVSGSYPYEQY
J gene: TRBJ2-7; V gene: TRBV10-1; CDR3 protein: ASSGPQKGEQY
J gene: TRBJ2-1; V gene: TRBV7-9; CDR3 protein: ASGTDNYGEQF
J gene: TRBJ2-3; V gene: TRBV3-1/TRBV3-2; CDR3 protein: ASSQDRERGTDTQY
J gene: TRBJ1-5; V gene: TRBV3-1/TRBV3-2; CDR3 protein: ATSGLQGQPQH
J gene: TRBJ1-2; V gene: TRBV2; CDR3 protein: ASSASRDQGYT
J gene: TRBJ2-1; V gene: TRBV4-3; CDR3 protein: ASSQDLEARGQF
J gene: TRBJ2-2; V gene: TRBV9; CDR3 protein: ASSPGQGANTGELF
J gene: TRBJ1-6; V gene: TRBV2; CDR3 protein: ASSVPGDYNSPLH
J gene: TRBJ1-3; V gene: TRBV7-9; CDR3 protein: ASSLEHRYSGNTIY
J gene: TRBJ1-4; V gene: TRBV2; CDR3 protein: ASTIRGDLEKLF
J gene: TRBJ2-1; V gene: TRBV28; CDR3 protein: ASSAGGSSYNEQF
J gene: TRBJ2-7; V gene: TRBV6-1; CDR3 protein: ASSEPYRHHPSYEQY
J gene: TRBJ1-1; V gene: TRBV6-2/TRBV6-3; CDR3 protein: ASSYSTGEDRGTEAF
J gene: TRBJ2-1; V gene: TRBV18; CDR3 protein: ASSPRTTSGRGNEQF
J gene: TRBJ2-7; V gene: TRBV6-1; CDR3 protein: ASSETSGPSYEQY
J gene: TRBJ1-1; V gene: TRBV9; CDR3 protein: ASTDGQGFGNTEAF
J gene: TRBJ1-2; V gene: TRBV6-5; CDR3 protein: ASSLAGRYGYT
J gene: TRBJ2-3; V gene: TRBV27; CDR3 protein: ASSTDRGQSDTQY